Detailed here is one TCR beta chain. Its antigen is as yet unknown. This record belongs to a study of shared clonotypes between healthy human individuals. A CD45RA+ naive subset and a CD45RA-negative memory subset were split from CD4+ cells. The CDR3 has 12 amino acids. The ends were cut back, 6 bases at V and 6 bases at J, with 9 bases in the middle. Germline V CDR1 and CDR2: SNHLY, FYNNEI. Sequencing used immunoSEQ multiplex PCR; TCRdb keeps in-frame clones, though not all of them. The data contain approximately 1.5 million clones, approximately 98.5% of them singletons. The study's findings and limits: The donor pool, a small one, limited the genetic and exposure-history diversity represented.

Input material: naive CD4+ T cells sorted from blood. Subset meaning: CD45RA+ positively selected. This TCR was sampled from a man aged 25 to 40 in good health. The V and J genes are TRBV2 and TRBJ2-1, with D unresolved. CDR3 amino acids: CASSAIGNEQFF. CDR3 nucleotide sequence: TGTGCCAGCAGCGCCATTGGCAATGAGCAGTTCTTC.